This T cell receptor beta chain was recorded in a study of blood T cell repertoires in COVID-19. Study at large: Acute and convalescent COVID-19 samples came from the United States, Italy and Spain.

The CDR3 length is 15 residues. Trimming stripped 0 bases from V and 3 bases from J, with 9 bases between. Germline CDR1 reads KGHSH; CDR2 reads LQKENI. Libraries were prepared by immunoSEQ multiplex PCR; TCRdb keeps only in-frame clonotypes and omits some of them. The sample carries 180,000 or so clones, roughly 86% recorded once. This clonotype was sampled from a man aged 40-50 years with active or convalescent COVID-19. V is TRBV18 and J is TRBJ1-5, with D possibly matching TRBD1 (5 bases). The sequencing input was peripheral blood. The CDR3 loop reads CASSPPGRDNQPQHF. The CDR3 region has the DNA TGTGCCAGCTCACCACCGGGCAGGGACAATCAGCCCCAGCATTTT.